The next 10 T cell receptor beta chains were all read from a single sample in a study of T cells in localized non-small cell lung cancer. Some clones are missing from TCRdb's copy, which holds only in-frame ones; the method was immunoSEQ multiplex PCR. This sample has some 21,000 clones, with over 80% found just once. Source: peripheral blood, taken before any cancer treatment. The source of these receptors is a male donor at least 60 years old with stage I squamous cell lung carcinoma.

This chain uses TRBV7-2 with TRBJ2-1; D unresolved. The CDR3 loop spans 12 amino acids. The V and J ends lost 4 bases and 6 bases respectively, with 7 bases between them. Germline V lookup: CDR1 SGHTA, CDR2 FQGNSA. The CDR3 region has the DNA TGTGCCAGCAGCTCCCCTACCAATGAGCAGTTCTTC. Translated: CASSSPTNEQFF.

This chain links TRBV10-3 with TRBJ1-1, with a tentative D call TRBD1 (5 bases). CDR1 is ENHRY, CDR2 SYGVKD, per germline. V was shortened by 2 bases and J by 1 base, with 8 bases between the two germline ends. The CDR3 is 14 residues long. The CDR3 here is CAISEMGPNTEAFF. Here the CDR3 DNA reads TGTGCCATCAGTGAGATGGGACCGAACACTGAAGCTTTCTTT.

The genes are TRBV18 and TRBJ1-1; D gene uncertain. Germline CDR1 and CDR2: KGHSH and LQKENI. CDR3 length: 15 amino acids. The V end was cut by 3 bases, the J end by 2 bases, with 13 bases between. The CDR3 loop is CASSPAGNDNTEAFF. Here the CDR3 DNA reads TGTGCCAGCTCACCGGCCGGAAATGACAACACTGAAGCTTTCTTT.

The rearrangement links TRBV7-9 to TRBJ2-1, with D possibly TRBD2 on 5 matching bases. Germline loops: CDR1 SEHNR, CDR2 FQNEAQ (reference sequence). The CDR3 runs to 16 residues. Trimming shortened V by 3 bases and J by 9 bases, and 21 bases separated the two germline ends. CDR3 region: CASSLLSGGGAVEQFF. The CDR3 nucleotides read TGTGCCAGCAGCTTGCTTTCCGGCGGAGGAGCGGTTGAGCAGTTCTTC.

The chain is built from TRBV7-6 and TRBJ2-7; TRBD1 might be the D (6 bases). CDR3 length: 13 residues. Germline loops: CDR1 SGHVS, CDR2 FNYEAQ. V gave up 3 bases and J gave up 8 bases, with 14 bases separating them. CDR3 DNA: TGTGCCAGCAGCTTTCGACAGGAAGGTCAGCAGTACTTC. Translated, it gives CASSFRQEGQQYF. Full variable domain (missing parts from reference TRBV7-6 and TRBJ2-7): GAGVSQSPRYKVTKRGQDVALRCDPISGHVSLYWYRQALGQGPEFLTYFNYEAQQDKSGLPNDRFSAERPEGSISTLTIQRTEQRDSAMYRCASSFRQEGQQYFGPGTRLTVT.

The DNA of the CDR3 is TGCGCCAGCAGCTTATCGTCGGCGGGAATGGGAGAGACCCAGTACTTC. This gives the protein CASSLSSAGMGETQYF. The chain joins TRBV5-1 to TRBJ2-5; D may be TRBD2 (6 bases). The germline gives CDR1 SGHRS, CDR2 YFSETQ. Trimming shortened V by 2 bases and J by 4 bases, and 18 bases separated the two germline ends. The CDR3 is 16 amino acids.

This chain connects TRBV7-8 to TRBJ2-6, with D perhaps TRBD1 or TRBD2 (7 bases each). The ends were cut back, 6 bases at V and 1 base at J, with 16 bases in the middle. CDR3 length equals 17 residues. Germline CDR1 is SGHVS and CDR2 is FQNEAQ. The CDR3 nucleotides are TGTGCCAGCAGTCCCAGGGGGGGCTCTTCTGGGGCCAACGTCCTGACTTTC. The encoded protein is CASSPRGGSSGANVLTF.

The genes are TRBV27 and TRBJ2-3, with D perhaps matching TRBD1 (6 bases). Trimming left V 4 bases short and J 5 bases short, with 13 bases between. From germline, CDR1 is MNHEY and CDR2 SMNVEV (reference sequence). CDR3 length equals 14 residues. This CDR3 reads CASSSLQGQDTQYF. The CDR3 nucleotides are TGTGCCAGCAGTTCCCTACAGGGCCAAGATACGCAGTATTTT.

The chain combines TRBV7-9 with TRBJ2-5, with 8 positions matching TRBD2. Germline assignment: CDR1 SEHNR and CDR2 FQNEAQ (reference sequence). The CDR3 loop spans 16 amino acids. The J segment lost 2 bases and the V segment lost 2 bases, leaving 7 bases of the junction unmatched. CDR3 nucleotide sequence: TGTGCCAGCAGCTTATGGCCCCGGGGGGGACAAGAGACCCAGTACTTC. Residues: CASSLWPRGGQETQYF.

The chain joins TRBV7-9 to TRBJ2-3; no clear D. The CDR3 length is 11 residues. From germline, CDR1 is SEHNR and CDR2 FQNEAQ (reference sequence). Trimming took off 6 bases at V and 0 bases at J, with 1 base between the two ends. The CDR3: CASRSTDTQYF. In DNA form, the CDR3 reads TGTGCCAGCAGGAGCACAGATACGCAGTATTTT.